These 14 T cell receptor beta chains were all obtained from the same sample, sequenced in a study of a mutant IDH1 vaccine in newly diagnosed glioma. Clones were sequenced by immunoSEQ multiplex PCR, and TCRdb holds only the in-frame ones, with some missing. The table lists about 90,000 clones, roughly nine tenths of them singletons. Time point described: week 47, end of study. In the vaccine, a single dose held 300 ug of the mutant IDH1 20-mer peptide, along with topical imiquimod. Antigen specificity for these receptors is unknown. The specimen was PBMCs, collected from a glioma patient whose treatment included an IDH1 peptide vaccine. These receptors originate from a woman aged 45 to 65 with glioma.

The chain joins TRBV7-9 to TRBJ1-2; D gene uncertain. The germline V gene encodes CDR1 SEHNR and CDR2 FQNEAQ (reference sequence). V was pared by 1 base and J by 4 bases, with 7 bases between. CDR3 length equals 13 residues. The CDR3 coding sequence is TGTGCCAGCAGCTTAGACGGCCGCTATGGCTACACCTTC. This codes for CASSLDGRYGYTF.

The chain is built from TRBV6-5 and TRBJ1-2, with D unclear. CDR3 size: 14 residues. CDR1 and CDR2 from the germline V gene are MNHEY and SVGAGI. V was clipped by 2 bases and J by 2 bases, with 9 bases between them. The CDR3, as DNA: TGTGCCAGCAGTTACAGACTAGGAAACTATGGCTACACCTTC. This encodes CASSYRLGNYGYTF.

V is TRBV7-3 and J is TRBJ2-1; TRBD2 might be the D (6 bases). V lost 6 bases, J lost 0 bases, and 15 bases lay in between. Germline-derived CDR1 and CDR2 are SGHTA and FQGTGA. This CDR3 spans 16 amino acids. CDR3 sequence: CASSPHGTGSYNEQFF. In DNA form, the CDR3 reads TGTGCCAGCAGTCCTCACGGGACTGGCTCCTACAATGAGCAGTTCTTC. Complete variable domain (other parts from reference TRBV7-3 and TRBJ2-1): GAGVSQTPSNKVTEKGKYVELRCDPISGHTALYWYRQSLGQGPEFLIYFQGTGAADDSGLPNDRFFAVRPEGSVSTLKIQRTERGDSAVYLCASSPHGTGSYNEQFFGPGTRLTVL.

DNA of the CDR3: TGCGCCAGCAGCTCCGGACTAGCGGCCTACGAGCAGTACTTC. Its protein product is CASSSGLAAYEQYF. The rearrangement uses TRBV4-1 and TRBJ2-7, with 10 bases aligning to TRBD2. Germline V gene sequence: CDR1 MGHRA, CDR2 YSYEKL. V lost 5 bases to trimming and J lost 2 bases; unmatched junction nucleotides: 3. The CDR3 covers 14 residues.

J is TRBJ2-3 and V is TRBV2; 10 bases match TRBD2. The germline gives CDR1 SNHLY, CDR2 FYNNEI. V gave up 5 bases and J gave up 5 bases; unmatched junction bases: 4. This CDR3 region has 14 residues. The CDR3 DNA follows: TGTGCCAGCAGTAAGGGACTAGCGATAGATACGCAGTATTTT. Translated, it gives CASSKGLAIDTQYF.

For this clone: This CDR3 is also generated by other DNA sequences in the sample. The J gene is TRBJ2-2, the V gene TRBV5-1; 7 positions match TRBD2. CDR1 is SGHRS and CDR2 is YFSETQ in the germline V gene. The junction had 4 bases not matched to a gene; V was cut back by 0 bases and J by 5 bases. The CDR3 totals 15 residues. The CDR3 coding sequence is TGCGCCAGCAGCTTGGGGACTAGTGTAACCGGGGAGCTGTTTTTT. This codes for CASSLGTSVTGELFF.

This chain links TRBV4-1 with TRBJ1-2, with D hard to call. V lost 0 bases and J lost 7, with 3 bases in between. Germline V CDR1 and CDR2: MGHRA, YSYEKL. The CDR3 is made up of 11 amino acids. As DNA, the CDR3 is TGCGCCAGCAGCCAAGATCGTGGCTACACCTTC. It is translated as CASSQDRGYTF.

This chain uses TRBV6-6 with TRBJ1-5; 8 nucleotides align to TRBD1. The CDR3 length is 12 residues. The V gene end was trimmed by 6 bases and the J gene end by 8 bases; junction bases not matched to a gene: 3. Germline lookup yields CDR1 MNHNY and CDR2 SVGAGI (reference sequence). CDR3 DNA sequence: TGTGCCAGCAGACAGGGGGTTGAGCCCCAGCATTTT. It is translated as CASRQGVEPQHF.

This CDR3 reads CACEQGLNTEAFF. The CDR3 DNA follows: TGTGCCTGCGAGCAGGGGTTGAACACTGAAGCTTTCTTT. The chain has TRBV30 and TRBJ1-1, with D perhaps TRBD1 (6 bases). The CDR3 runs to 13 residues. Germline V gives CDR1 GTSNPN, CDR2 SVGIG (reference sequence). V lost 6 bases and J lost 0, with 11 bases in between.

V usage is TRBV5-4 and J usage is TRBJ2-7; TRBD2 agrees at 8 bases. The trim removed 0 bases at V and 2 bases at J, leaving 7 bases unmatched. Germline V gene sequence: CDR1 SGHNT, CDR2 YYREEE (reference sequence). The CDR3 runs to 16 residues. The CDR3 spells CASSLASGTRTYEQYF. The CDR3 nucleotides are TGTGCCAGCAGCTTGGCCTCCGGGACTAGAACCTACGAGCAGTACTTC. The full variable domain, rest sourced from reference TRBV5-4 and TRBJ2-7, is ETGVTQSPTHLIKTRGQQVTLRCSSQSGHNTVSWYQQALGQGPQFIFQYYREEENGRGNFPPRFSGLQFPNYSSELNVNALELDDSALYLCASSLASGTRTYEQYFGPGTRLTVT.

The CDR3 DNA reads TGTGCCTGGAGTGTATGGCAGGGAGGAGGAAAACTGTTTTTT. Translation gives CAWSVWQGGGKLFF. The gene calls are TRBV30 and TRBJ1-4; D possibly corresponds to TRBD1 (5 bases). The CDR3 is 14 residues long. Germline CDR1 and CDR2: GTSNPN and SVGIG (reference sequence). V lost 0 bases and J 10 bases, leaving 15 bases between the germline ends.

The table lists this clone with a few counts. The chain has TRBV5-4 and TRBJ1-4; D uncertain. The ends were cut back, 0 bases at V and 7 bases at J, with 13 bases in the middle. Germline values: CDR1 SGHNT, CDR2 YYREEE (reference sequence). This CDR3 is built from 15 residues. CDR3 loop: CASSLGGEGREKLFF. The CDR3 nucleotides are TGTGCCAGCAGCTTGGGCGGGGAAGGACGTGAAAAACTGTTTTTT. Full variable domain (outside the CDR3, taken from reference TRBV5-4 and TRBJ1-4): ETGVTQSPTHLIKTRGQQVTLRCSSQSGHNTVSWYQQALGQGPQFIFQYYREEENGRGNFPPRFSGLQFPNYSSELNVNALELDDSALYLCASSLGGEGREKLFFGSGTQLSVL.

The rearrangement links TRBV6-1 to TRBJ2-7; TRBD1 aligns across 8 bases. Germline trimming cut 3 bases from V and 4 bases from J; bases unmatched to any gene: 2. The CDR3 spans 13 residues. Germline-derived CDR1 and CDR2 are MNHNS and SASEGT. CDR3 in DNA: TGTGCCAGCAGTGACAGGGGGCCGTACGAGCAGTACTTC. It encodes CASSDRGPYEQYF.

This clone turned up a few times. J is TRBJ1-1 and V is TRBV11-2; 7 positions match TRBD1. The trim removed 4 bases at V and 1 base at J, leaving 6 bases unmatched. Germline values: CDR1 SGHAT, CDR2 FQNNGV. The CDR3 extends over 15 amino acids. The DNA for the CDR3 is TGTGCCAGCAGCTCCAGCTACAGGGGGAACACTGAAGCTTTCTTT. Protein sequence: CASSSSYRGNTEAFF.